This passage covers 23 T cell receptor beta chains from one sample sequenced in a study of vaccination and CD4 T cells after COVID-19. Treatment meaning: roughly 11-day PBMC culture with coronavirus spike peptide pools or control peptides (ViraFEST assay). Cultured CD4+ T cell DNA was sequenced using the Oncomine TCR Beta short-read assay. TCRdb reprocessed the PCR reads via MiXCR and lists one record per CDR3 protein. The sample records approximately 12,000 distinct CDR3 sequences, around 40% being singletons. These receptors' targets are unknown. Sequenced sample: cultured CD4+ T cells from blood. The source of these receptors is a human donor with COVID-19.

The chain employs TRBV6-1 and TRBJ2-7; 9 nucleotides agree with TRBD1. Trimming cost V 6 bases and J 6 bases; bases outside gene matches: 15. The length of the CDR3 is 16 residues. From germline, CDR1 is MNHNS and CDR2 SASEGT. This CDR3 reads CASRPPTGTGPCEQYF. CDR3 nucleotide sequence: TGTGCCAGCAGACCACCCACCGGGACAGGGCCCTGCGAGCAGTACTTC.

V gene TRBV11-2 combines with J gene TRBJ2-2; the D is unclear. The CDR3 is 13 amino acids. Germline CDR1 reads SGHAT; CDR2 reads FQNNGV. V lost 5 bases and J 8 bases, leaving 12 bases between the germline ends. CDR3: CASSPYNEGELFF. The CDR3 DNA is TGTGCCAGCAGCCCATATAATGAGGGGGAGCTGTTTTTT. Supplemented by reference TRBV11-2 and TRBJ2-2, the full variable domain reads EAGVAQSPRYKIIEKRQSVAFWCNPISGHATLYWYQQILGQGPKLLIQFQNNGVVDDSQLPKDRFSAERLKGVDSTLKIQPAKLEDSAVYLCASSPYNEGELFFGEGSRLTVL.

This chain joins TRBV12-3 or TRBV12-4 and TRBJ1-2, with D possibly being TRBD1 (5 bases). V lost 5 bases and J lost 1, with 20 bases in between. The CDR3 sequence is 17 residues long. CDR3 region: CASSPGRRVSYNYGYTF. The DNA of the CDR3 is TGTGCCAGCAGTCCGGGGCGTAGGGTCAGCTATAACTATGGCTACACCTTC.

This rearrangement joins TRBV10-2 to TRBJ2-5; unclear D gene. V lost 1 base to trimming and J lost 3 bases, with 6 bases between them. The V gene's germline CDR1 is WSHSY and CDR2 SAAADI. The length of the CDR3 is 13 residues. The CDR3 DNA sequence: TGCGCCAGCAGTGAGTTTAGCAAAGAGACCCAGTACTTC. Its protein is CASSEFSKETQYF.

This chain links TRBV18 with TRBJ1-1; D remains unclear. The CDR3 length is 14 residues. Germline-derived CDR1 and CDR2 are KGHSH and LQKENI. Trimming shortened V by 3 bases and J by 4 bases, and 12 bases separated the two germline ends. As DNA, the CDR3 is TGTGCCAGCTCACCGACCGACGGCTCCACTGAAGCTTTCTTT. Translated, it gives CASSPTDGSTEAFF.

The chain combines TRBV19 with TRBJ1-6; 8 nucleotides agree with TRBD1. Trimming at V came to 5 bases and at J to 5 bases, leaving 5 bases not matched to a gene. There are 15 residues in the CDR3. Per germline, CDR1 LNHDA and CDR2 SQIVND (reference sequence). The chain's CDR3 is CASSPQTGDNSPLHF. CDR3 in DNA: TGTGCCAGTAGTCCCCAGACAGGGGATAATTCACCCCTCCACTTT.

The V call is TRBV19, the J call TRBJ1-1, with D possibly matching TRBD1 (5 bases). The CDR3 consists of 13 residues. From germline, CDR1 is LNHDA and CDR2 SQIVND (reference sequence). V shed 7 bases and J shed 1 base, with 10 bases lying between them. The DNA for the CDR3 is TGTGCCAGTACTCTCGGGGCGAACACTGAAGCTTTCTTT. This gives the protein CASTLGANTEAFF. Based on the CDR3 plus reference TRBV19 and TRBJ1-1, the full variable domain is DGGITQSPKYLFRKEGQNVTLSCEQNLNHDAMYWYRQDPGQGLRLIYYSQIVNDFQKGDIAEGYSVSREKKESFPLTVTSAQKNPTAFYLCASTLGANTEAFFGQGTRLTVV.

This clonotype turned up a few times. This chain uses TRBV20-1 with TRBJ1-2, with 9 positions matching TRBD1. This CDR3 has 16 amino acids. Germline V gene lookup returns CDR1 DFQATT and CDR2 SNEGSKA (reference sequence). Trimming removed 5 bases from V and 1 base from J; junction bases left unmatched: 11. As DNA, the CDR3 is TGCAGTGCTCGAACGCCTCACAGGGGGCTTAACTATGGCTACACCTTC. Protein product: CSARTPHRGLNYGYTF.

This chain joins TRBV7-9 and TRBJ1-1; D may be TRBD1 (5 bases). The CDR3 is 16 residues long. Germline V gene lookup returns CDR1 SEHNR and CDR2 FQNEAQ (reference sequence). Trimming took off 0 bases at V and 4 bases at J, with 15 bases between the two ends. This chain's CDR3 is CASSLALVQGSTEAFF. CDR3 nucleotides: TGTGCCAGCAGCTTAGCGTTGGTCCAGGGAAGCACTGAAGCTTTCTTT.

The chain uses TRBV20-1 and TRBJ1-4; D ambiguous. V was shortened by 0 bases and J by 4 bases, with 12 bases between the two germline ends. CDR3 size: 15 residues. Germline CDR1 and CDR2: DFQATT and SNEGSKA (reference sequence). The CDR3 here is CSARDPLRVNEKLFF. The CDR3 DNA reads TGCAGTGCTAGAGACCCGCTAAGGGTTAATGAAAAACTGTTTTTT.

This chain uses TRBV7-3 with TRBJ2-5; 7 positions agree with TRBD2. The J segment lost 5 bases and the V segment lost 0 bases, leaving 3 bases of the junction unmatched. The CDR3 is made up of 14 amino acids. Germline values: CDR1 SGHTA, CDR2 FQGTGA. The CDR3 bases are TGTGCCAGCAGCTTAACGGGGGGGACGGAGACCCAGTACTTC. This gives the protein CASSLTGGTETQYF.

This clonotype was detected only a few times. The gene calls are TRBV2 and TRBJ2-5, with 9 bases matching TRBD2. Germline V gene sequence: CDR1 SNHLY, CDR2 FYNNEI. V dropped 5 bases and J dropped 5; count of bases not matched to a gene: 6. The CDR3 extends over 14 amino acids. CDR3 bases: TGTGCCAGCAGTCAGGAGCGGGGGGTGGAGACCCAGTACTTC. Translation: CASSQERGVETQYF.

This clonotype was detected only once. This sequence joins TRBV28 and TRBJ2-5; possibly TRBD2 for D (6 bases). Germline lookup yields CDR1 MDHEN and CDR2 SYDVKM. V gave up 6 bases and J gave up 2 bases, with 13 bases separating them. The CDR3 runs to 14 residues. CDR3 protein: CASSWGSGQETQYF. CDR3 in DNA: TGTGCCAGCAGCTGGGGCAGCGGGCAAGAGACCCAGTACTTC.

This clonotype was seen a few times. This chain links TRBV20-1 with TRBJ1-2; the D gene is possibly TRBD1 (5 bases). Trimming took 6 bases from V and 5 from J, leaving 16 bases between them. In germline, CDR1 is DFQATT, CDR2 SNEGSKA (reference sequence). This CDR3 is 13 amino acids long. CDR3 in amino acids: CSAPKTALYGYTF. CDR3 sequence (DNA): TGCAGTGCCCCCAAGACAGCTCTATATGGCTACACCTTC.

CDR3 DNA: TGTGCCAGCAATCGGGCAGGGGGCCGAGATACGCAGTATTTT. Translation: CASNRAGGRDTQYF. The chain has TRBV21-1 and TRBJ2-3; the table assigns TRBD1, which was not confirmed against the DNA. TRBV21-1 is marked as a pseudogene. The CDR3 has 14 residues.

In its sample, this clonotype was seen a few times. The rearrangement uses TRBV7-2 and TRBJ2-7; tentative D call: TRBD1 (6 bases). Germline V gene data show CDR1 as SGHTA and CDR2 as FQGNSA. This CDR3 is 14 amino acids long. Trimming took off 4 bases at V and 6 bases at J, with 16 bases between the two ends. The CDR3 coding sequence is TGTGCCAGCAGCTCCATCTCCAGGGGCGGCGAGCAGTACTTC. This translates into CASSSISRGGEQYF.

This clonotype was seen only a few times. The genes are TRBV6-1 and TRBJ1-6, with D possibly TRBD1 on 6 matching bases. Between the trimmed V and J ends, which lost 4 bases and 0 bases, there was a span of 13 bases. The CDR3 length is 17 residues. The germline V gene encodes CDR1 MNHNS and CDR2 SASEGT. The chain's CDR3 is CASSGNRESSYNSPLHF. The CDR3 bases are TGTGCCAGCAGTGGCAACAGGGAAAGCTCCTATAATTCACCCCTCCACTTT.

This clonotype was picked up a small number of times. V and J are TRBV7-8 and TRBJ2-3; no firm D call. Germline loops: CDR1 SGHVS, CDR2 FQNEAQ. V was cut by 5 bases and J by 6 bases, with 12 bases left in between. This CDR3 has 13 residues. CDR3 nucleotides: TGTGCCAGCAGCCCAAATGAGGTCGATACGCAGTATTTT. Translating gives CASSPNEVDTQYF.

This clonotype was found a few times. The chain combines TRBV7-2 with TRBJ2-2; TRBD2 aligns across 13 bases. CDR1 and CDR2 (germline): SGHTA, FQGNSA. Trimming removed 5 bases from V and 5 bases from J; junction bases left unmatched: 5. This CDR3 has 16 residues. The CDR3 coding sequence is TGTGCCAGCAGCCCAAGGACTAGCGGGGGTACCGGGGAGCTGTTTTTT. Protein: CASSPRTSGGTGELFF. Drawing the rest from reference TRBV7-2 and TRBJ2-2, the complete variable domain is GAGVSQSPSNKVTEKGKDVELRCDPISGHTALYWYRQSLGQGLEFLIYFQGNSAPDKSGLPSDRFSAERTGGSVSTLTIQRTQQEDSAVYLCASSPRTSGGTGELFFGEGSRLTVL.

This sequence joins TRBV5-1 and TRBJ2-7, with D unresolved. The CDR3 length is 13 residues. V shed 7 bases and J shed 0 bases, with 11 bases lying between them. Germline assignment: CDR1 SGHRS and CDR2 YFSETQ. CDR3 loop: CASQYTDSYEQYF. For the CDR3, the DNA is TGCGCCAGCCAATACACGGACTCCTACGAGCAGTACTTC.

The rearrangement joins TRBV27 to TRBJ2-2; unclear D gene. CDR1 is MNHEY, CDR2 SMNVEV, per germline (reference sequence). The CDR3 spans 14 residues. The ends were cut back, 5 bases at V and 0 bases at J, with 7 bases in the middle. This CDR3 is CASSKAANTGELFF. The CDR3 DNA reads TGTGCCAGCAGTAAGGCCGCGAACACCGGGGAGCTGTTTTTT.

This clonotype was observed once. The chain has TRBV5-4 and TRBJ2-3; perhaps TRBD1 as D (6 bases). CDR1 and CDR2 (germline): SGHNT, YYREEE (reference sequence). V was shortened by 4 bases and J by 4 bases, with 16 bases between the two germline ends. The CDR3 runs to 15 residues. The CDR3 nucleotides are TGTGCCAGCAGCCAATCAGGGGTTGGTCCAGATACGCAGTATTTT. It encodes CASSQSGVGPDTQYF.

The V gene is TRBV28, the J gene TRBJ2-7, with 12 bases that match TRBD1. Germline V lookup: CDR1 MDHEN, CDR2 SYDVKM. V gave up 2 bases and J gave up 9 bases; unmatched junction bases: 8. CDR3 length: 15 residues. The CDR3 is CASSLGSGQGAGQYF. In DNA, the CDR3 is TGTGCCAGCAGTTTAGGTTCGGGACAGGGGGCCGGGCAGTACTTC.